A selection of T cell receptor beta chains follows, all from one sample in a study of CD8 T cells in Susac syndrome. TCRdb re-called the immunoSEQ multiplex PCR reads with MiXCR, one entry per CDR3 protein. The sample yields 330,000 or so distinct CDR3 sequences, over 75% seen once. The material sequenced was CD8+ T cells from PBMCs. These receptor sequences come from a human donor with multiple sclerosis. CDR3s include the opening cysteine and the closing phenylalanine or tryptophan. The D gene is left open where the match is weak. Size is stated for part of the rows, as once, few or many counts, or as a class when the clone is expanded.

-	TRBV4-3	TRBJ2-7	-	TGCGCCAGCAGCCAAGATTACGCGGGGAGCTCCTACGAGCAGTACTTC	CASSQDYAGSSYEQYF
-	TRBV11-2	TRBJ1-1	-	TGTGCCAGCAGCTTAGATGGGCTCACAGAGAACACTGAAGCTTTCTTT	CASSLDGLTENTEAFF
once	TRBV27	TRBJ1-2	TRBD1	TGTGCCAGCAGTTATACAGGGGAACTCCATGGCTACACCTTC	CASSYTGELHGYTF
once	TRBV5-4	TRBJ2-1	TRBD2	TGTGCCAGCAGCTTCGGGACTAACCCTGAAAATGAGCAGTTCTTC	CASSFGTNPENEQFF
-	TRBV28	TRBJ1-1	TRBD1	TGTGCCAGCAGTTCCCCCACAGGGGGCTTAAGTACTGAAGCTTTCTTT	CASSSPTGGLSTEAFF
-	TRBV27	TRBJ1-2	TRBD1	TGTGCCAGCAGTTTCGCCGGGACAGGGGGAAATGGCTACACCTTC	CASSFAGTGGNGYTF
-	TRBV28	TRBJ2-3	-	TGTGCCAGCAGTTCCCCGGGCTCGTTAGACAGTTTAGCTGGGTATTTT	CASSSPGSLDSLAGYF
-	TRBV30	TRBJ2-3	TRBD2	TGTGCCTGGAGGGACCGAGCGGGAACAGATACGCAGTATTTT	CAWRDRAGTDTQYF
-	TRBV7-9	TRBJ2-2	TRBD2	TGTGCCAGCAGCTTAGCCGCAGGACTAGCGGTCACCGGGGAGCTGTTTTTT	CASSLAAGLAVTGELFF
-	TRBV6-4	TRBJ2-2	-	TGTGCCAGCAGCTCGGAGGACACCGGGGAGCTGTTTTTT	CASSSEDTGELFF
-	TRBV7-9	TRBJ2-5	-	TGTGCCAGCAGCGGTATCTATGGGTCCCCAGAGACCCAGTACTTC	CASSGIYGSPETQYF
-	TRBV4-2	TRBJ1-1	TRBD1	TGTGCCAGCAGCCAAGAGGAGGGGGCTTATGGCACTGAAGCTTTCTTT	CASSQEEGAYGTEAFF
-	TRBV4-1	TRBJ2-3	-	TGCGCCAGCAGCTACATAAGTCAGGGGTATACGCAGTATTTT	CASSYISQGYTQYF
-	TRBV2	TRBJ2-3	TRBD2	TGTGCCAGCAGTGAAGGGGCTAGCGGGATGAGGTATACGCAGTATTTT	CASSEGASGMRYTQYF
-	TRBV29-1	TRBJ2-6	TRBD2	TGCAGCGTTCGGACTAGCGGGGACTCTGGGGCCAACGTCCTGACTTTC	CSVRTSGDSGANVLTF
-	TRBV18	TRBJ1-4	TRBD1	TGTGCCAGCTCACCTGGGACAGGGGGAACTAATGAAAAACTGTTTTTT	CASSPGTGGTNEKLFF
-	TRBV19	TRBJ2-7	-	TGTGCCAGTAGTATGGTAGGGGCAAGCTACGAGCAGTACTTC	CASSMVGASYEQYF
-	TRBV27	TRBJ2-1	TRBD2	TGTGCCAGCAGTGTCTCCGGGACTAGCGGGGAAGGGGTCAATGAGCAGTTCTTC	CASSVSGTSGEGVNEQFF
-	TRBV6-4	TRBJ2-3	-	TGTGCCAGCAGTGTCATGGAGAGGCCCGCGAGGCCTTGCACAGATACGCAGTATTTT	CASSVMERPARPCTDTQYF
-	TRBV6-7	TRBJ2-5	TRBD1	TGTGCCAGCAGTTTTACCTGGACAGGGGGATTCCAAGAGACCCAGTACTTC	CASSFTWTGGFQETQYF
few	TRBV12-3/TRBV12-4	TRBJ2-7	-	TGTGCCAGCAGTCCCGGGGGCGTCGAGCAGTACTTC	CASSPGGVEQYF
-	TRBV28	TRBJ1-1	TRBD1	TGTGCCAGCAGTCCCCCCGGGACAGACCTTTTGAACACTGAAGCTTTCTTT	CASSPPGTDLLNTEAFF
-	TRBV12-3/TRBV12-4	TRBJ2-1	TRBD2	TGTGCCAGCAGTTTTAGATTAGCGGGAGTTCCACGTCAATACAATGAGCAGTTCTTC	CASSFRLAGVPRQYNEQFF
-	TRBV20-1	TRBJ2-1	TRBD2	TGCAGTGCGCCGTCTAGCGGGAGATACAATGAGCAGTTCTTC	CSAPSSGRYNEQFF
-	TRBV25-1	TRBJ2-2	TRBD2	TGTGCCAGCAGTGACCTAGCGGGACCTACCGGGGAGCTGTTTTTT	CASSDLAGPTGELFF
-	TRBV4-1	TRBJ1-1	-	TGCGCCAGCAGCCATACAGGTTCCACTGAAGCTTTCTTT	CASSHTGSTEAFF
-	TRBV29-1	TRBJ1-2	TRBD1	TGCAGCGTTGAGGGACAGGGGGCCGAGTCGTATGGCTACACCTTC	CSVEGQGAESYGYTF
-	TRBV4-3	TRBJ2-7	-	TGCGCCAGCAGCCAAGATCGGTCGCAGGGGTACGAGCAGTACTTC	CASSQDRSQGYEQYF
-	TRBV2	TRBJ2-7	-	TGTGCCAGCAGTGAAGACAACGCCGAGCAGTACTTC	CASSEDNAEQYF
-	TRBV12-3/TRBV12-4	TRBJ2-1	-	TGTGCCAGCAGTCCGACTAAGGGCGTCTACAATGAGCAGTTCTTC	CASSPTKGVYNEQFF
-	TRBV20-1	TRBJ1-5	-	TGCAGTGCCCAGCCCCAGCATTTT	CSAQPQHF
-	TRBV14	TRBJ1-3	-	TGTGCCAGCAGCCAACCAGATTCTAGCTCTGGAAACACCATATATTTT	CASSQPDSSSGNTIYF